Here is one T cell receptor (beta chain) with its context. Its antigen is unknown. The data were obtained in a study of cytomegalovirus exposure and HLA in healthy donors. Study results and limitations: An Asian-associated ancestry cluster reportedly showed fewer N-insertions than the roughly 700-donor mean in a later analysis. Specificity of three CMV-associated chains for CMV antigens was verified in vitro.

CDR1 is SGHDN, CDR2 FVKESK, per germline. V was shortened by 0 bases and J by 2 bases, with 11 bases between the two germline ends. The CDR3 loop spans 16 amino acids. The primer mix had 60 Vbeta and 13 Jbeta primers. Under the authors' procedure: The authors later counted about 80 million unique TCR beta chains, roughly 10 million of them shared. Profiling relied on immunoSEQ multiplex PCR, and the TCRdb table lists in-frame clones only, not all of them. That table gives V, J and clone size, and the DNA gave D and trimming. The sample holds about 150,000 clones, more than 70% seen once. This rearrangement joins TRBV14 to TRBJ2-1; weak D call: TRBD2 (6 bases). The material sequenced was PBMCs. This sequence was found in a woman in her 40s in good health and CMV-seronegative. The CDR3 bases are TGTGCCAGCAGCCAAGATCTAGGGGAGGCCTACAATGAGCAGTTCTTC. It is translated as CASSQDLGEAYNEQFF.